This T cell receptor (beta chain) emerged from a study of response to subunit inactivated influenza vaccine (dated by TCRdb to about 2018). Regarding the research as a whole: Deep quantitative profiling of the T cell receptor repertoire was used in the study to follow responses to a trivalent subunit inactivated influenza vaccine.

Including cysteine and phenylalanine, the CDR3 has 14 amino acids. Left in the record is the CDR3 DNA by itself, 42 bases read in frame from the first base. CDR1 and CDR2, per the germline V gene, are MNHEY and SVGAGI. Trimming at the junction amounts to 2 bases on V and 0 bases on J, and the germline ends lie 8 bases apart. This clonotype was detected many times. This clone's antigen is unknown. Base qualities were left out, and no much larger clone turns up one base away. Library preparation was by RT-PCR. Sequencer: Illumina HiSeq 2500. TCRdb reprocessing: public reads trimmed at Q25 with fastp, clones called with MiXCR, in-frame beta chains kept. Rows with one shared CDR3 protein collapse into an entry with the most common genes and DNA. Counted in this sample were about 800,000 distinct CDR3 sequences; around 20% of them appeared once. The ten largest clones take up 9.5% to 13% of the sample. The full study reports these points: The authors proposed that each seasonal influenza vaccination may bring in only a limited number of new T cells.

The starting material was PBMCs from blood, obtained roughly 5 days after vaccination. This chain joins TRBV6-5 to TRBJ2-7; TRBD2 is perhaps the D gene, given 6 matching bases. The TCR comes from a man aged 45 to 65 who received an inactivated influenza vaccine. Donor details come from another sample of the same person, matched by shared clones. In nucleotides, the sequence is TGTGCCAGCAGTTACGGCGGGGACTCCTACGAGCAGTACTTC. This encodes CASSYGGDSYEQYF.